This TCR beta chain was recovered during a study of HIV-infected patients and healthy controls. In its sample, this clonotype ranks as hyperexpanded (1% or more). TCRdb ran MiXCR on the 5' RACE reads and lists one entry per CDR3 protein. The sample has about 18,000 distinct CDR3 sequences, roughly 17% seen once; the top ten hold about 24%. CDR1 and CDR2 from the germline V gene are PRHDT and FYEKMQ (reference sequence). V shed 5 bases and J shed 0 bases, with 11 bases lying between them. This CDR3 contains 15 residues. The origin of this receptor is a human donor in good health. What was sequenced was CD8+ T cells from blood. This chain links TRBV13 with TRBJ2-4; D uncertain. The CDR3 DNA reads as TGTGCCAGCAGCGCCGGACCGCTAGCCAAAAACATTCAGTACTTC. It codes for CASSAGPLAKNIQYF.